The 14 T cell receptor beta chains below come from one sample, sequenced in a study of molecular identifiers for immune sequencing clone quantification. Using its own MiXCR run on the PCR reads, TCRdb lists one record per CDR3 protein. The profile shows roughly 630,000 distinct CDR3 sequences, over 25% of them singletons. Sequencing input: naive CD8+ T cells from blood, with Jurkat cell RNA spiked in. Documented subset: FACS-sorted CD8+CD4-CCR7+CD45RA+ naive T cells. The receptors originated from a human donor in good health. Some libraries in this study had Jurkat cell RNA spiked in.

The CDR3 coding sequence is TGCAGTGCTTCACCTAGCGGGTCCACATCCTACGAGCAGTACTTC. Its protein is CSASPSGSTSYEQYF. The V and J genes are TRBV20-1 and TRBJ2-7; 8 nucleotides line up with TRBD2. Germline-derived CDR1 and CDR2 are DFQATT and SNEGSKA (reference sequence). The CDR3 has 15 amino acids. After removal of 5 bases from V and 1 base from J, the junction contained 10 bases not matched to a gene.

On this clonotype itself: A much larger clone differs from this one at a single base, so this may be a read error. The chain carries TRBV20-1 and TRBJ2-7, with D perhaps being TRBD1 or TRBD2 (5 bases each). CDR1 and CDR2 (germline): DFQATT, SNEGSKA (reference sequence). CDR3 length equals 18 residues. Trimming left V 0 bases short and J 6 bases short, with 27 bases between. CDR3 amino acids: CSARDTLKLGVSGFEQYF. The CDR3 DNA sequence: TGCAGTGCTAGAGACACCCTAAAGTTGGGGGTATCAGGCTTCGAGCAGTACTTC.

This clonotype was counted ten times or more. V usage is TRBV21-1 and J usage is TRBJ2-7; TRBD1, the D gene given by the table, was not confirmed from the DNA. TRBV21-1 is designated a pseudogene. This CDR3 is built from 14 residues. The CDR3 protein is CASTCGTTSYEQYF. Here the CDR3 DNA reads TGTGCCAGCACCTGTGGTACGACCTCCTACGAGCAGTACTTC.

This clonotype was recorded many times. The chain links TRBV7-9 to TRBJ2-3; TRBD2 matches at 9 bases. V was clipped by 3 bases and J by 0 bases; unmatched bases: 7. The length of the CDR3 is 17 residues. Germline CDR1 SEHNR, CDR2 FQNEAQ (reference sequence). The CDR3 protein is CASSFPPSGVSTDTQYF. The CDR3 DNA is TGTGCCAGCAGCTTCCCACCTAGCGGGGTTAGCACAGATACGCAGTATTTT.

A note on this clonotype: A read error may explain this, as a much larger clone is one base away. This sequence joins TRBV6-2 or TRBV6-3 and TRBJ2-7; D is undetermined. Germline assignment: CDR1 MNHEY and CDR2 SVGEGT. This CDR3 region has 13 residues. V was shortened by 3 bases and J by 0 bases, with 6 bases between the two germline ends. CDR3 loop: CASSYFISYEQYF. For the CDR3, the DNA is TGTGCCAGCAGTTATTTCATCTCCTACGAGCAGTACTTC.

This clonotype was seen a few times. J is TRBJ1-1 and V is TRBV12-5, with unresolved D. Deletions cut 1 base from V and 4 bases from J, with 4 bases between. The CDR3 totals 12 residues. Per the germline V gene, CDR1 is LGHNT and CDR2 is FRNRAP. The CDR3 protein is CASGLDTTEAFF. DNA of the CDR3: TGTGCTAGTGGTTTGGACACCACTGAAGCTTTCTTT.

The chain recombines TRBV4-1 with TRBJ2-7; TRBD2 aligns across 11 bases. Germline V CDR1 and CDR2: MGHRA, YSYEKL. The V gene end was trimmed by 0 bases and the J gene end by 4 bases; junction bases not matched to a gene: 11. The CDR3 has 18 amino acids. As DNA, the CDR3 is TGCGCCAGCAGCCAAGAGCCACCCCTTACTAGCGGGAGTTACGAGCAGTACTTC. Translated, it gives CASSQEPPLTSGSYEQYF.

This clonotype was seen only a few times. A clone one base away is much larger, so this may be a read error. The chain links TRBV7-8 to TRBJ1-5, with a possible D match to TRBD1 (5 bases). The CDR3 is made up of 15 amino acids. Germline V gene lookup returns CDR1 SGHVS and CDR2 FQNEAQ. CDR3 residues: CARSLDSNSNQPQHF. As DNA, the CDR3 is TGTGCCCGCAGCTTAGACAGCAATAGCAATCAGCCCCAGCATTTT.

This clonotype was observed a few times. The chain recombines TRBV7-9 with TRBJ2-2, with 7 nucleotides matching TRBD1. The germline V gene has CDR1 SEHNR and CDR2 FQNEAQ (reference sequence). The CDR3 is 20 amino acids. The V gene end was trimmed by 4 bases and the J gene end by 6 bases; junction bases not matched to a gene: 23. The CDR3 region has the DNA TGTGCCAGCAGCTCAACCCCCCTGGCCGCGAGACAGGGAAGCCCCGGGGAGCTGTTTTTT. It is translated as CASSSTPLAARQGSPGELFF.

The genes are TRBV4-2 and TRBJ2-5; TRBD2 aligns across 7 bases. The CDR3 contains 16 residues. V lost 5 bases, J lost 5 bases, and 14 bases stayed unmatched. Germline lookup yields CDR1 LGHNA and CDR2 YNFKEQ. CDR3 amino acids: CASSDSGLTSVETQYF. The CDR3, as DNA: TGTGCCAGCAGCGATTCGGGACTAACGTCGGTGGAGACCCAGTACTTC.

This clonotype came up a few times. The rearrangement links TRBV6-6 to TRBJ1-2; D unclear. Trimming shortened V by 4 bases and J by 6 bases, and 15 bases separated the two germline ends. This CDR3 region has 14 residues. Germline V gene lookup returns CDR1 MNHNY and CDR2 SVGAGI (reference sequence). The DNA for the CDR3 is TGTGCCAGCAGTTGGGCAGACCGGCAAGATGGCTACACCTTC. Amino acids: CASSWADRQDGYTF.

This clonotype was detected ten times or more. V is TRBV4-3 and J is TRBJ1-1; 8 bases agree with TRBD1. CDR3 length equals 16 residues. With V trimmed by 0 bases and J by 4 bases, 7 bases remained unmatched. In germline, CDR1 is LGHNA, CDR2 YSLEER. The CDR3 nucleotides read TGCGCCAGCAGCCAAGATGGGACAGGTTGGAGCACTGAAGCTTTCTTT. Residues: CASSQDGTGWSTEAFF.

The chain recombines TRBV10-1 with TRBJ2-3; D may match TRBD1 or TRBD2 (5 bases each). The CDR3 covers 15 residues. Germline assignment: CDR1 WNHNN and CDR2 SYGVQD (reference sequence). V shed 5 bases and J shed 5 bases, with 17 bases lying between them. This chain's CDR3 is CASSQWDLAKDTQYF. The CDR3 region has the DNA TGCGCCAGCAGTCAGTGGGACCTCGCCAAAGATACGCAGTATTTT.

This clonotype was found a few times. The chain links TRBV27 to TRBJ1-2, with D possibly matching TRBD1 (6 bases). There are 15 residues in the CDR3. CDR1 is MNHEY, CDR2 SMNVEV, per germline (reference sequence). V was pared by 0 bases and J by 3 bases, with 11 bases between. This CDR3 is CASSLSWGAYYGYTF. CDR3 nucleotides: TGTGCCAGCAGTTTATCGTGGGGGGCCTACTATGGCTACACCTTC.